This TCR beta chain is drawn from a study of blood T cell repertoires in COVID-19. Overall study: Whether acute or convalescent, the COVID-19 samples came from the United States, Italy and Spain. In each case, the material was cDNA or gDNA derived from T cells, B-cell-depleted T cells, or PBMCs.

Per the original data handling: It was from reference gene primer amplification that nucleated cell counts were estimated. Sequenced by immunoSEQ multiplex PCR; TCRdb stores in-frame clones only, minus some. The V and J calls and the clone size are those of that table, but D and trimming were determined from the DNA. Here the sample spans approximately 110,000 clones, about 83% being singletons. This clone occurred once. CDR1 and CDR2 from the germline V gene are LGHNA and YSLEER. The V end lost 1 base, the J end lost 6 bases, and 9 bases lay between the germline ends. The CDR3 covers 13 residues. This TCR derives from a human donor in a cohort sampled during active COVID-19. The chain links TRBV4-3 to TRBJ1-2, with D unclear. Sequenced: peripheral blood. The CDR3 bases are TGCGCCAGCAGCCAAGCTTCCGGGGATGGCTACACCTTC. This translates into CASSQASGDGYTF.